This paragraph reports one T cell receptor (beta chain). Its antigen is still unknown. Base quality data are lacking; no much larger clone is found one base away. The sample belongs to a study of T-cell reconstitution after alpha-beta-depleted transplantation in children (TCRdb year 2016). For the study in its entirety: Using TCR repertoire profiling, the study followed T-cell immune reconstitution in a quantitative way in children after TCRalphabeta/CD19-depleted allogeneic hematopoietic cell transplantation.

Between the V and J ends, shortened by 6 bases and 1 base respectively, the junction contains 13 bases. CDR3 length: 14 amino acids, cysteine to phenylalanine. Of all the DNA, just the CDR3 is kept, 42 bases in frame from base 1. As encoded in the germline V gene, CDR1 is SGHRS while CDR2 is YFSETQ. The library was generated by PCR. TCRdb names Illumina HiSeq 2500 as the instrument used. To normalize quantification of the TCRbeta repertoire, the TCR libraries were built with molecular barcoding that relied on unique molecular identifiers. TCRdb passed the public sequencing reads through fastp at Q25 and MiXCR, retaining productive beta sequences. Each entry merges the rows of one CDR3 protein and shows their most common DNA and genes. Within this sample are 300,000 or so distinct CDR3 sequences, with about a tenth of them counted one time only. The top ten clonotypes cover 9.5% to 13% of the sample.

Rearrangement joined TRBV5-1 to TRBJ1-1; TRBD1 is a possible D gene, resting on 5 matching bases. The sequence was obtained from a human donor who donated a stem cell graft to a child with SCID. Sequences were derived from PBMCs from the stem cell graft donor, sampled from the stem cell graft. The CDR3 region: CASNADSTNTEAFF. In nucleotide form, the sequence is TGCGCCAGCAATGCCGACAGTACGAACACTGAAGCTTTCTTT.